What follows describes a single TCR beta chain. Relapses following autologous stem cell transplantation were seen in all patients, with brentuximab vedotin exposure varying. Data came from immunoSEQ multiplex PCR; TCRdb stores just in-frame clones and leaves some out. The sample includes 100,000 to 130,000 clones, about 89% of them seen just once. Losses at the gene ends were 3 bases for V and 2 bases for J; bases not matched to a gene: 5. Germline V gene sequence: CDR1 LNHDA, CDR2 SQIVND (reference sequence). This CDR3 spans 16 amino acids. The source of the sample is a study of PD-1 blockade in classical Hodgkin lymphoma.

This sample comprised peripheral blood mononuclear cells (PBMCs), obtained before the second cycle of nivolumab. This sequence was found in a human donor with classical Hodgkin lymphoma. V is TRBV19 and J is TRBJ2-7, with 12 nucleotides matching TRBD2. The DNA of the CDR3 is TGTGCCAGTAGTATGCTAGCGGGAGGGCCAACCTACGAGCAGTACTTC. Protein sequence: CASSMLAGGPTYEQYF.